The T cell receptor beta chain described here comes from a study of shared clonotypes between healthy human individuals. As concerns this clone: What it binds is not known.

Unsorted samples used around 98 million PBMCs for genomic DNA. Trimming cost V 3 bases and J 9 bases, with 6 bases left between them. CDR3 length: 10 amino acids. Per the germline V gene, CDR1 is DFQATT and CDR2 is SNEGSKA (reference sequence). Study results and caveats: Represented diversity (both genetic and exposure-history) was limited by the small number of donors.

Measured with immunoSEQ multiplex PCR; TCRdb has only the in-frame clones, and not every one. The sample yields 400,000 to 600,000 clones, roughly 77% seen once. The sequencing input was PBMCs. The source is a woman aged 35 to 49 in good health. Some clones in this sample may be carry-over from other donors' samples. This chain uses TRBV20-1 with TRBJ2-1; no clear D. In DNA form, the CDR3 reads TGCAGTGCTAGTTGGAGTGAGCAGTTCTTC. It encodes CSASWSEQFF.